The 20 T cell receptor beta chains below come from one sample, sequenced in a study of CD8+ T cells in alopecia areata. Extracted RNA was reverse transcribed into cDNA, the sequencing template. This table comes from immunoSEQ multiplex PCR, and its TCRdb copy is limited to in-frame clones, with some not included. The table records about 180,000 clones, 40% to 65% of them present only once. Treatment given: oral pan-JAK inhibitor, 5-10 mg twice daily. This material consisted of CD8+ T cells sorted from blood, taken at week 24, from a patient treated with tofacitinib. The receptor source for this set is a human donor with alopecia areata.

The chain employs TRBV4-1 and TRBJ1-2; 7 bases map to TRBD1. Trimming took 0 bases from V and 8 from J; bases not matched to a gene: 9. This CDR3 is 15 amino acids long. Germline loops: CDR1 MGHRA, CDR2 YSYEKL. The DNA of the CDR3 is TGCGCCAGCAGCCAAGATGCAGGGGGTGCACGGGGCTACACCTTC. Its translation is CASSQDAGGARGYTF.

This chain links TRBV7-6 with TRBJ2-3; 8 positions agree with TRBD1. V lost 5 bases and J lost 4; bases outside the gene matches: 8. The germline CDR1 and CDR2 sequences are SGHVS and FNYEAQ. The CDR3 loop spans 15 amino acids. CDR3 DNA: TGTGCCAGCAGCCCCCGGACAGGGCCGGCAGATACGCAGTATTTT. This sequence encodes CASSPRTGPADTQYF.

CDR3 in DNA: TGTGCCAGCAGCTTACCGTTTGACTCTCATACGCAGTATTTT. Its translation: CASSLPFDSHTQYF. The chain combines TRBV7-9 with TRBJ2-3; D is unclear. The CDR3 consists of 14 residues. From germline, CDR1 is SEHNR and CDR2 FQNEAQ (reference sequence). The V and J ends lost 2 bases and 7 bases respectively, with 13 bases between them.

The J gene is TRBJ1-2, the V gene TRBV2, with TRBD1 matching 8 bases. This CDR3 has 15 residues. V was pared by 8 bases and J by 3 bases, with 11 bases of the junction left unmatched. The germline V gene has CDR1 SNHLY and CDR2 FYNNEI. This chain's CDR3 is CASRKQGGRDYGYTF. CDR3 nucleotides: TGTGCCAGCCGTAAACAGGGGGGAAGGGACTATGGCTACACCTTC. Variable domain in full (rest from reference TRBV2 and TRBJ1-2): EPEVTQTPSHQVTQMGQEVILRCVPISNHLYFYWYRQILGQKVEFLVSFYNNEISEKSEIFDDQFSVERPDGSNFTLKIRSTKLEDSAMYFCASRKQGGRDYGYTFGSGTRLTVV.

The chain joins TRBV5-1 to TRBJ1-1; D is possibly TRBD1 (5 bases). Germline loops: CDR1 SGHRS, CDR2 YFSETQ. The CDR3 loop spans 17 amino acids. Between the trimmed V and J ends, which lost 4 bases and 1 base, there was a span of 20 bases. DNA for the CDR3: TGCGCCAGCAGCCGACGGACGGACACCGGAGGGAACACTGAAGCTTTCTTT. Residues: CASSRRTDTGGNTEAFF.

V usage is TRBV11-2 and J usage is TRBJ2-3; 8 bases align to TRBD1. CDR1 is SGHAT, CDR2 FQNNGV, per germline. J gave up 6 bases and V 1 base, and 6 bases lay outside the gene matches. This CDR3 contains 15 residues. This CDR3 is CASSLGDRWPDTQYF. In DNA, the CDR3 is TGTGCCAGCAGCTTAGGGGACAGGTGGCCCGATACGCAGTATTTT.

V gene TRBV11-2 combines with J gene TRBJ2-1; 9 bases align to TRBD1. The V gene's germline CDR1 is SGHAT and CDR2 FQNNGV. The trim removed 5 bases at V and 3 bases at J, leaving 8 bases unmatched. This CDR3 has 16 amino acids. The CDR3 bases are TGTGCCAGCAGCCCCACCGGGACAGGGCTCTACAATGAGCAGTTCTTC. Translation gives CASSPTGTGLYNEQFF.

This clone was seen only a few times. This chain joins TRBV4-3 and TRBJ1-1; the D is unclear. The CDR3 consists of 15 residues. The germline CDR1 and CDR2 sequences are LGHNA and YSLEER. Between the trimmed V and J ends, which lost 0 bases and 0 bases, there was a span of 8 bases. CDR3 sequence reads: CASSQDRTMNTEAFF. CDR3 in DNA: TGCGCCAGCAGCCAAGATCGGACTATGAACACTGAAGCTTTCTTT.

This rearrangement joins TRBV4-3 to TRBJ2-4; 10 bases fit TRBD2. V shed 0 bases and J 3 bases; nucleotides not matched to a gene: 5. CDR3 size: 17 residues. Looked up from germline, CDR1 is LGHNA and CDR2 is YSLEER. The CDR3, as DNA: TGCGCCAGCAGCCAAGATAGGCTAGCGGGGGACAAAAACATTCAGTACTTC. Translating it yields CASSQDRLAGDKNIQYF.

This clone was seen more than once but under ten times. The gene calls are TRBV19 and TRBJ1-5, with D tentatively TRBD1 (6 bases). CDR1 is LNHDA, CDR2 SQIVND, per germline (reference sequence). The length of the CDR3 is 15 residues. Between the trimmed V and J ends, which lost 7 bases and 5 bases, there was a span of 18 bases. The CDR3 DNA reads as TGTGCCAGTACATCAAGAACAGGGAGGGATCAGCCCCAGCATTTT. Its translation: CASTSRTGRDQPQHF.

The chain joins TRBV30 to TRBJ1-6, with TRBD1 as a possible D gene (6 bases). Germline CDR1 and CDR2: GTSNPN and SVGIG (reference sequence). The CDR3 consists of 14 residues. Deletions cut 4 bases from V and 8 bases from J, with 15 bases between. CDR3 sequence reads: CAWTIGAGDSPLHF. The CDR3 DNA reads TGTGCCTGGACAATTGGGGCAGGGGATTCACCCCTCCACTTT.

Here the CDR3 reads CASSGWTSGGQETQYF. CDR3 DNA: TGTGCCAGCAGTGGATGGACTAGCGGGGGGCAAGAGACCCAGTACTTC. V and J are TRBV25-1 and TRBJ2-5; 14 bases match TRBD2. The CDR3 is 16 amino acids. Trimming removed 4 bases from V and 2 bases from J; junction bases left unmatched: 3. From germline, CDR1 is MGHDK and CDR2 SYGVNS.

The chain joins TRBV27 to TRBJ2-7; D could derive from TRBD1 or TRBD2 (5 bases each). V dropped 2 bases and J dropped 6 bases, with 17 bases sitting between them. The CDR3 covers 15 residues. Germline V lookup: CDR1 MNHEY, CDR2 SMNVEV (reference sequence). The CDR3 region has the DNA TGTGCCAGCAGTTTAAGGGGTCGAGGGTCTCCCGAGCAGTACTTC. Translating gives CASSLRGRGSPEQYF.

This clone was recorded only once. This same CDR3 is encoded by further DNA sequences in the sample. V usage is TRBV14 and J usage is TRBJ2-7; 9 nucleotides agree with TRBD1. Germline-derived CDR1 and CDR2 are SGHDN and FVKESK. The CDR3 length is 14 residues. The ends lost 6 bases at V and 4 bases at J; junction bases unmatched: 7. CDR3 protein: CASSPGTGTYEQYF. CDR3 coding DNA: TGTGCCAGCAGTCCCGGGACAGGGACTTACGAGCAGTACTTC.

The J gene is TRBJ2-1, the V gene TRBV15; no reliable D call. The CDR3 extends over 14 amino acids. The germline V gene encodes CDR1 LNHNV and CDR2 YYDKDF (reference sequence). Trimming cost V 5 bases and J 0 bases, with 8 bases left between them. For the CDR3, the DNA is TGTGCCACCAGCGAATCGAGCTCCTACAATGAGCAGTTCTTC. Amino acid sequence: CATSESSSYNEQFF.

This chain uses TRBV19 with TRBJ2-4, with unresolved D. The V gene lost 5 bases and the J gene lost 3 bases, with 11 bases spanning the gap. Germline V gives CDR1 LNHDA, CDR2 SQIVND (reference sequence). The CDR3 is made up of 14 amino acids. The CDR3 DNA is TGTGCCAGTAGTTCTGTTGGGGTCAAAAACATTCAGTACTTC. Its translation is CASSSVGVKNIQYF.

This clone was observed a handful of times. J is TRBJ1-1 and V is TRBV6-5, with D perhaps TRBD1 (6 bases). CDR1 and CDR2 (germline): MNHEY, SVGAGI. The V and J ends lost 5 bases and 1 base respectively, with 8 bases between them. The CDR3 is 13 amino acids. CDR3 residues: CASSTGKNTEAFF. The CDR3 DNA is TGTGCCAGCAGTACAGGGAAGAACACTGAAGCTTTCTTT.

V gene TRBV30 combines with J gene TRBJ1-1, with D maybe TRBD1 (6 bases). The CDR3 consists of 15 residues. The germline gives CDR1 GTSNPN, CDR2 SVGIG (reference sequence). Deletions cut 0 bases from V and 0 bases from J, with 11 bases between. This chain's CDR3 is CAWSVSGAVNTEAFF. As DNA, the CDR3 is TGTGCCTGGAGTGTATCAGGGGCCGTGAACACTGAAGCTTTCTTT.

The chain couples TRBV14 to TRBJ1-2; D is uncertain. Germline CDR1 SGHDN, CDR2 FVKESK. The CDR3 spans 13 residues. V lost 4 bases and J lost 4, with 10 bases in between. The CDR3 DNA reads TGTGCCAGCAGCCCAGGTGGAACCTATGGCTACACCTTC. It translates to CASSPGGTYGYTF.

V usage is TRBV30 and J usage is TRBJ2-3, with a weak D call TRBD2 (7 bases). V lost 4 bases and J 4 bases, leaving 18 bases between the germline ends. The CDR3 has 15 amino acids. Germline CDR1 and CDR2: GTSNPN and SVGIG (reference sequence). For the CDR3, the DNA is TGTGCCTGGACTCAAGGGGGGGGCGCGTCAGATACGCAGTATTTT. Protein sequence: CAWTQGGGASDTQYF.